This T cell receptor beta chain originates from a study of T cell responses to AZD1222 COVID-19 vaccine. The CDR3 consists of 20 residues. Data came from immunoSEQ multiplex PCR; TCRdb stores just in-frame clones and leaves some out. Among 150,000 to 200,000 clones listed, 70% to 90% were seen once. The TCR was taken from an adult who received the AZD1222 COVID-19 vaccine. Specimen: peripheral blood, collected 28 days after the second AZD1222 dose. The chain links TRBV21-1 to TRBJ2-3; no check of the table's D call, TRBD2, against the DNA was made. TRBV21-1 is designated a pseudogene. In DNA form, the CDR3 reads TGTGCCAGCAGTTCCGGGACTAGCGGGGGGGCCCCCTGTTGCACAGATACGCAGTATTTT. Its protein is CASSSGTSGGAPCCTDTQYF.